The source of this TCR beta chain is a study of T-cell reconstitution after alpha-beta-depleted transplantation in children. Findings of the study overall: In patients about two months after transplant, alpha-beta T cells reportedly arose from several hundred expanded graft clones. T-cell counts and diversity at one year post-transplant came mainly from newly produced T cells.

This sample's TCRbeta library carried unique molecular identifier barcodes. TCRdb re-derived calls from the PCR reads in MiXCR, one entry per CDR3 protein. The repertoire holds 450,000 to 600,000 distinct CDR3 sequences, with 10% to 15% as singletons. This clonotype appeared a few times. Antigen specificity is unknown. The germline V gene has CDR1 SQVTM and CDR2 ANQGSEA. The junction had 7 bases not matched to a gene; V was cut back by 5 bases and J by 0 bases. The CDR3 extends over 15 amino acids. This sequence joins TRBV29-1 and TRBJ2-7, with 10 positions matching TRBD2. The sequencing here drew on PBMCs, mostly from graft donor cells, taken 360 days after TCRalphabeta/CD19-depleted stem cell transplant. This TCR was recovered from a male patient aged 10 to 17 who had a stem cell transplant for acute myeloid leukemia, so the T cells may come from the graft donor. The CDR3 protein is CSVQSGRAFSYEQYF. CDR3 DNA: TGCAGCGTTCAAAGCGGGAGGGCCTTCTCCTACGAGCAGTACTTC.